This T cell receptor (beta chain) was captured in a study of cytomegalovirus exposure and HLA in healthy donors. Findings and limits, study-wide: 87-base-pair reads could not separate some V segments, including TRBV6-2 and TRBV6-3. A later analysis linked a missense DCLRE1C variant to TCR beta V- and J-gene trimming.

Healthy bone marrow donors supplied every sample. Donors likely had unrecorded immune exposures despite being nominally healthy when sampled. The PCR made use of 60 Vbeta and 13 Jbeta primers. The protocol was immunoSEQ multiplex PCR, while the TCRdb copy is restricted to in-frame clones and leaves out a portion. Of 95,000 to 120,000 clones listed, over 75% are singletons. Germline CDR1 reads DFQATT; CDR2 reads SNEGSKA (reference sequence). The CDR3 is 11 residues long. The ends lost 6 bases at V and 7 bases at J; junction bases unmatched: 6. Comments on this clone: Its specificity is not known.

The gene calls are TRBV20-1 and TRBJ2-7; 7 bases match TRBD1. The sequence came from a woman aged 18-30 years in good health and CMV-seronegative. The sample taken for sequencing was PBMCs. The CDR3 DNA is TGCAGTGCAAGCACAGGGGTGGAGCAGTACTTC. Residues: CSASTGVEQYF.